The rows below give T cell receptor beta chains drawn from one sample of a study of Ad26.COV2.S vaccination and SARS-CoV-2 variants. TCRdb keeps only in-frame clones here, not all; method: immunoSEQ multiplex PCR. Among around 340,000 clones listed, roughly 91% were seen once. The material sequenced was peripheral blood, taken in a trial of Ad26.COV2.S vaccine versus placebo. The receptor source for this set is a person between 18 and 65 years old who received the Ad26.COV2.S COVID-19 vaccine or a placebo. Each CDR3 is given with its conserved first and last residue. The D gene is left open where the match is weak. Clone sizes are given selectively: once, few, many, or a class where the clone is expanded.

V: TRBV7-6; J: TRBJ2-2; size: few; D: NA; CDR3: CASSSNTPVGTGELFF; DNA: TGTGCCAGCAGCTCTAACACCCCGGTAGGCACCGGGGAGCTGTTTTTT
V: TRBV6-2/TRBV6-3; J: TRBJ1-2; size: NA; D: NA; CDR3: CASSTGLVGYTF; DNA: TGTGCCAGCAGTACAGGGCTTGTTGGCTACACCTTC
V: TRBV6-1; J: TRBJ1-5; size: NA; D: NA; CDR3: CASSEARGGEQPQHF; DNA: TGTGCCAGCAGTGAAGCGCGGGGGGGGGAACAGCCCCAGCATTTT
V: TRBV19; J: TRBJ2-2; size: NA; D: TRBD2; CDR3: CASSPGLAEPFGELFF; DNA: TGTGCCAGTAGTCCAGGACTAGCGGAACCGTTCGGGGAGCTGTTTTTT
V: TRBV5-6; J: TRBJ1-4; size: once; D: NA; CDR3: CASSLAFGGGEKLFF; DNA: TGTGCCAGCAGCTTGGCGTTTGGGGGAGGCGAAAAACTGTTTTTT
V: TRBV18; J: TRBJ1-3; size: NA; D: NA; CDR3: CASSGGLLPGNTIYF; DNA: TGTGCCAGCTCAGGGGGGCTTCTCCCTGGAAACACCATATATTTT
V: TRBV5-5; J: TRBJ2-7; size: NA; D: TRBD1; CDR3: CASSMQGAYEQYF; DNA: TGTGCCAGCAGCATGCAGGGGGCCTACGAGCAGTACTTC
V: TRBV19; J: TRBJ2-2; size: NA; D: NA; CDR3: CASSMGQNTGELFF; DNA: TGTGCCAGTAGTATGGGGCAGAACACCGGGGAGCTGTTTTTT
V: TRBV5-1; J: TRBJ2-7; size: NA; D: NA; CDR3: CASSLEAGRYEQYF; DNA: TGCGCCAGCAGCTTGGAGGCAGGGAGGTACGAGCAGTACTTC
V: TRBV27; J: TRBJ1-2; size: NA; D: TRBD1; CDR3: CASSVTGDYGYTF; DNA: TGTGCCAGCAGTGTAACAGGGGACTATGGCTACACCTTC
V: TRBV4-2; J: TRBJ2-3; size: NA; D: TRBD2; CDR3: CASSQDRRVQRGGFTDTQYF; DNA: TGTGCCAGCAGCCAAGATCGTCGTGTTCAGCGGGGGGGATTCACAGATACGCAGTATTTT
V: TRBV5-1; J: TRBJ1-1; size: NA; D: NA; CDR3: CASSFGTYTEAFF; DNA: TGCGCCAGCAGCTTCGGTACCTACACTGAAGCTTTCTTT
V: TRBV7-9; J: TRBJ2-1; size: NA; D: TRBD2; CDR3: CASSLRTGTSGTYYNEQFF; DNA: TGTGCCAGCAGCTTAAGGACCGGGACTAGCGGAACCTACTACAATGAGCAGTTCTTC
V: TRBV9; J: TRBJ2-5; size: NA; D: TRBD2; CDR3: CASSVETGGHETQYF; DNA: TGTGCCAGCAGCGTAGAAACGGGAGGGCACGAGACCCAGTACTTC
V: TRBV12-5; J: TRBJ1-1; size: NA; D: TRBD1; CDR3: CASGSRDRVPEAFF; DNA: TGTGCTAGTGGTTCCCGGGACAGGGTTCCTGAAGCTTTCTTT
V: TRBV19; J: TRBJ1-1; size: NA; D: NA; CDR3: CASSMRAAEAFF; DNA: TGTGCCAGTAGTATGCGGGCTGCTGAAGCTTTCTTT
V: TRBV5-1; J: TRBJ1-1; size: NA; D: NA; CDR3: CASSLSGVTNTEAFF; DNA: TGCGCCAGCAGCTTGTCCGGCGTCACGAACACTGAAGCTTTCTTT
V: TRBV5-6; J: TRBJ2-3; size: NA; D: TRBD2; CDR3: CASSLGVLAGETDTQYF; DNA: TGTGCCAGCAGCTTGGGGGTCTTAGCGGGAGAGACAGATACGCAGTATTTT
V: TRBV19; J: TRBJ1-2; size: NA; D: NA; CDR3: CASSIDRSAYGYTF; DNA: TGTGCCAGTAGTATAGATCGGTCAGCCTATGGCTACACCTTC
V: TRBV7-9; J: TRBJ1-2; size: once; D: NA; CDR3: CASSFGDTNYGYTF; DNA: TGTGCCAGCAGCTTCGGTGACACTAACTATGGCTACACCTTC
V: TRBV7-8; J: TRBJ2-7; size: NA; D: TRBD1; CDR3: CASSSRTGTGSFEQYF; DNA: TGTGCCAGCAGCTCACGTACCGGGACAGGTTCCTTCGAGCAGTACTTC
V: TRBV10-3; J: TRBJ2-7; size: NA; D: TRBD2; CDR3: CAITRTSGRVREQYF; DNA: TGTGCCATCACTAGGACTAGCGGGAGGGTGAGAGAGCAGTACTTC
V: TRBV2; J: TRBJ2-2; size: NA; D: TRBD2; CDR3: CASGRLAGPTGELFF; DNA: TGTGCCAGCGGAAGACTAGCGGGACCCACCGGGGAGCTGTTTTTT
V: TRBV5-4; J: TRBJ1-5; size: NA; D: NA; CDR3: CASSLAGNNQPQHF; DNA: TGTGCCAGCAGCTTGGCCGGGAACAATCAGCCCCAGCATTTT
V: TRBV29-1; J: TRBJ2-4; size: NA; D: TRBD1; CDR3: CSVTDRGQINIQYF; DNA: TGCAGCGTTACGGACAGGGGGCAAATAAACATTCAGTACTTC
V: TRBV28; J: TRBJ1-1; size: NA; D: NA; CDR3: CASKDPNTEAFF; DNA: TGTGCCAGCAAAGACCCGAACACTGAAGCTTTCTTT
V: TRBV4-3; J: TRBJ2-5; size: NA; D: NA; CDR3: CASSQDPPGGEEETQYF; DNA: TGCGCCAGCAGCCAAGATCCCCCAGGAGGCGAGGAGGAGACCCAGTACTTC
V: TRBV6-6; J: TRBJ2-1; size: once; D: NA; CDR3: CASSSGRGPYNEQFF; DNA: TGTGCCAGCAGTTCGGGACGAGGCCCCTACAATGAGCAGTTCTTC
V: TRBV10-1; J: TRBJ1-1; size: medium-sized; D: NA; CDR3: CASSVWTALMNTEAFF; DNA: TGCGCCAGCAGTGTTTGGACAGCCTTAATGAACACTGAAGCTTTCTTT
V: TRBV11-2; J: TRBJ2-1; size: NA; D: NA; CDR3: CASSLEVGGLYNEQFF; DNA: TGTGCCAGCAGCTTAGAAGTGGGCGGGCTTTACAATGAGCAGTTCTTC
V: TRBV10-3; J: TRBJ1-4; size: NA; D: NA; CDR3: CAISESLQGPNEKLFF; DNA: TGTGCCATCAGTGAGTCCCTGCAGGGGCCGAATGAAAAACTGTTTTTT
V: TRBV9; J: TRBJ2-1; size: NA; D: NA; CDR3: CASSAPSGSSYNEQFF; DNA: TGTGCCAGCAGCGCACCATCAGGGTCCTCCTACAATGAGCAGTTCTTC
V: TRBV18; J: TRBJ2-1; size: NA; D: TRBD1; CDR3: CASSTRTGVGNEQFF; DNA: TGTGCCAGCTCTACCAGGACAGGCGTCGGCAATGAGCAGTTCTTC
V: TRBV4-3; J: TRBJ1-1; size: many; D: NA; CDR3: CASSPQTPPTEAFF; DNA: TGCGCCAGCAGCCCCCAGACACCACCCACTGAAGCTTTCTTT
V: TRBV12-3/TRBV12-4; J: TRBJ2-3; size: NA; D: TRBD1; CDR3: CASRTGGTDTQYF; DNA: TGTGCCAGCAGAACAGGGGGCACAGATACGCAGTATTTT
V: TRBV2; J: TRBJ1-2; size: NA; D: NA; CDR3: CASRFSSAYGYTF; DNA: TGTGCCAGCAGGTTCTCCTCGGCTTATGGCTACACCTTC
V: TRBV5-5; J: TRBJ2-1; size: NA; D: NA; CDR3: CASSLVLEYGNEQFF; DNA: TGTGCCAGCAGCTTGGTGTTAGAATACGGCAATGAGCAGTTCTTC
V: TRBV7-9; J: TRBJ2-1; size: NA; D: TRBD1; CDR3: CASSPSGTGVWEQFF; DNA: TGTGCCAGCAGTCCTTCCGGGACAGGGGTCTGGGAGCAGTTCTTC
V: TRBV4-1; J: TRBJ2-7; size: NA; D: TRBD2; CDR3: CASSQESSGTYEQYF; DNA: TGCGCCAGCAGCCAAGAGTCTAGCGGGACCTACGAGCAGTACTTC
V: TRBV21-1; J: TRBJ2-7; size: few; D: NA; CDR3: CASSSGDPDYEQYF; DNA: TGTGCCAGCAGTTCCGGTGACCCAGACTACGAGCAGTACTTC
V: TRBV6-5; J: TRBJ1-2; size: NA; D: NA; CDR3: CASSPPHDPYGYTF; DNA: TGTGCCAGCAGTCCACCCCATGACCCCTATGGCTACACCTTC
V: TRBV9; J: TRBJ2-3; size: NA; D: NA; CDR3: CASSSEGVTTDTQYF; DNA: TGTGCCAGCAGCTCAGAGGGGGTCACCACAGATACGCAGTATTTT
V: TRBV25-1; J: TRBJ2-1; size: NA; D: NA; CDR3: CAGETGNGGQFF; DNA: TGTGCCGGTGAAACAGGGAACGGTGGGCAGTTCTTC
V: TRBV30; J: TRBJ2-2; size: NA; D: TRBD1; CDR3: CAWNRDRGAGELFF; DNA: TGTGCCTGGAACCGGGACAGGGGGGCCGGGGAGCTGTTTTTT
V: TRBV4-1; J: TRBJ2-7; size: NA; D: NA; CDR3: CASSQKGQYYEQYF; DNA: TGCGCCAGCAGCCAGAAGGGCCAATACTACGAGCAGTACTTC
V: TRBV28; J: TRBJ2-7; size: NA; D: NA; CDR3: CATRTPSLLEQYF; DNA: TGTGCCACCCGGACTCCCTCACTCCTCGAGCAGTACTTC
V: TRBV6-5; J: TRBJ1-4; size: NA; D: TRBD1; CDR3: CASSYGDSQGEKLFF; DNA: TGTGCCAGCAGTTACGGGGACAGCCAGGGAGAAAAACTGTTTTTT
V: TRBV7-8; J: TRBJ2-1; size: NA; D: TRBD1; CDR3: CASSLPLRTGKNEQFF; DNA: TGTGCCAGCAGCTTACCCCTTAGGACAGGGAAAAATGAGCAGTTCTTC
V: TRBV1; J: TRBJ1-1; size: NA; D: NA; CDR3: CTSSRDRDDTEAFF; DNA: TGCACCAGCAGCCGCGACAGGGACGACACTGAAGCTTTCTTT
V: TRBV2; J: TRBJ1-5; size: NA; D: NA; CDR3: CASSVRGSNQPQHF; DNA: TGTGCCAGCAGTGTAAGGGGAAGCAATCAGCCCCAGCATTTT
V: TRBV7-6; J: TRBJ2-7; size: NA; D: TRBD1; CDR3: CASSGLTGSHEQYF; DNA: TGTGCCAGCAGCGGACTGACAGGGTCCCACGAGCAGTACTTC
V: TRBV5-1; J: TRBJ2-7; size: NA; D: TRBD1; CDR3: CASSLDPTGQGRGEQYF; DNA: TGCGCCAGCAGCTTAGATCCAACCGGACAGGGGCGGGGGGAGCAGTACTTC
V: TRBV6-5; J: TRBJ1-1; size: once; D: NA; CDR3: CASSWGGPTEAFF; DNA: TGTGCCAGCAGCTGGGGGGGGCCCACTGAAGCTTTCTTT
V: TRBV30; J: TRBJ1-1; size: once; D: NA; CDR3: CAWSLRTEAFF; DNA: TGTGCCTGGAGTCTACGAACTGAAGCTTTCTTT
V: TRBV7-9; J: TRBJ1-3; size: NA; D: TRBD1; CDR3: CASSPTGTGGFGNTIYF; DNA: TGTGCCAGCAGCCCCACCGGGACAGGGGGCTTTGGAAACACCATATATTTT